The T cell receptor (beta chain) described here comes from a study of T cells in Graves' hyperthyroidism and ophthalmopathy. Amplification of TCR beta CDR3 regions used RNA as the template. The HTBI primer set was used in a first-round RT-PCR of the TCR CDR3. TCRdb reprocessed the multiplex PCR reads via MiXCR and lists one record per CDR3 protein. The table lists 600,000 to 650,000 distinct CDR3 sequences, about 16% of them singletons, with less than 4.5% in the top ten. Looked up from germline, CDR1 is MNHEY and CDR2 is SVGEGT. The CDR3 has 14 amino acids. Trimming cost V 6 bases and J 8 bases; bases outside gene matches: 10. This clonotype appeared a few times.

The V gene is TRBV6-2 or TRBV6-3, the J gene TRBJ2-1, with 7 bases that match TRBD2. The sequence came from a woman in her 30s with Graves' hyperthyroidism. Sample: blood. The CDR3 bases are TGTGCCAGCAGCACCATCGGCGGGAGATATGAGCAGTTCTTC. It specifies CASSTIGGRYEQFF.